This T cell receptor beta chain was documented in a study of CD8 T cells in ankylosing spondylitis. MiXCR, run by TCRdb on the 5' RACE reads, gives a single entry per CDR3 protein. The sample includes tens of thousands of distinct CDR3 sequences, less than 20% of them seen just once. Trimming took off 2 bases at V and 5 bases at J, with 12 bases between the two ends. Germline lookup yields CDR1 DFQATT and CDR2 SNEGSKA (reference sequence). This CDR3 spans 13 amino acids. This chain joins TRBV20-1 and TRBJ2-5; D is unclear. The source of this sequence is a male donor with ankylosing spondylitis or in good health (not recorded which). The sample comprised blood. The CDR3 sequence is CSARLWGRETQYF. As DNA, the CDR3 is TGCAGTGCTAGACTCTGGGGTAGGGAGACCCAGTACTTC.